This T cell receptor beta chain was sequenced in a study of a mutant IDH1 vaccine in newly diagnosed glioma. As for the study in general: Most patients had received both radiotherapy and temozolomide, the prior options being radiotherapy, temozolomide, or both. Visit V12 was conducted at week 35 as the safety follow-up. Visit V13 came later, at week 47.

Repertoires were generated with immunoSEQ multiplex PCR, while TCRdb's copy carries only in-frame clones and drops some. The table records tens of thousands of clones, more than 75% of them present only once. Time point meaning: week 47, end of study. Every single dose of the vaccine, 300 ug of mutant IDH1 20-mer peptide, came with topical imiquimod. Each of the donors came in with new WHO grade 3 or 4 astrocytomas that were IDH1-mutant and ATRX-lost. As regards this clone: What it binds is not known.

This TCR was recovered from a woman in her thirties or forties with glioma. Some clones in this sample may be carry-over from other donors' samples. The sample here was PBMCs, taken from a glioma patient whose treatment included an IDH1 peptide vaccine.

CDR3 region: CASSLWYF. The CDR3 DNA reads TGTGCCAGCAGCTTATGGTATTTT. This chain joins TRBV7-9 and TRBJ2-3; no clear D gene. Germline V CDR1 and CDR2: SEHNR, FQNEAQ (reference sequence). V lost 2 bases to trimming and J lost 14 bases, with 2 bases between them. This CDR3 region has 8 residues.